This is a list of T cell receptor beta chains from one sample in a study of metastatic and nonmetastatic thyroid tumors. TCRdb reassembled clones from the PCR reads with MiXCR. Among about 16,000 clones, about 35% were seen once, and the ten largest hold roughly 7%. Sequencing was performed on tumor tissue. The source is a female donor with papillary thyroid cancer or a benign thyroid nodule (not recorded which). Some clones in this sample may be carry-over from other donors' samples. CDR3s leave out the opening cysteine and the closing phenylalanine or tryptophan. Fields, in order: CDR3 length, J gene, V gene, CDR3 protein.

length: 12; J: TRBJ2-7; V: TRBV6-5; CDR3: ASSYGTDYGEQY
length: 9; J: TRBJ1-1; V: TRBV30; CDR3: ASDRNTEAF
length: 13; J: TRBJ2-7; V: TRBV6-1; CDR3: ASSQTTGTPYEQY
length: 10; J: TRBJ1-4; V: TRBV4-1; CDR3: ASSIGNEKLF
length: 13; J: TRBJ2-5; V: TRBV20-1; CDR3: SARGTSGSQETQY
length: 14; J: TRBJ2-5; V: TRBV20-1; CDR3: SAREVSGLERETQY
length: 11; J: TRBJ2-7; V: TRBV19; CDR3: ASSMRGRDEQY
length: 14; J: TRBJ2-5; V: TRBV4-1; CDR3: ASSQEGFDSLETQY
length: 12; J: TRBJ1-2; V: TRBV10-3; CDR3: AISDPGQTNGYT
length: 15; J: TRBJ1-2; V: TRBV19; CDR3: ASSVWAGVDLNYGYT
length: 10; J: TRBJ1-1; V: TRBV19; CDR3: ASSRMRNEAF
length: 10; J: TRBJ2-7; V: TRBV6-1; CDR3: ASRDRVDEQY
length: 14; J: TRBJ1-2; V: TRBV4-2; CDR3: ASSLSAGTGAYGYT
length: 15; J: TRBJ2-7; V: TRBV11-2; CDR3: ASSPSGNPIFGNEQY
length: 14; J: TRBJ2-7; V: TRBV3-1; CDR3: ASSQEGGQLSYEQY
length: 11; J: TRBJ2-1; V: TRBV12-3/TRBV12-4; CDR3: ASSQGRNNEQF
length: 12; J: TRBJ2-7; V: TRBV4-1; CDR3: ASSQVRTGIEQY
length: 12; J: TRBJ2-7; V: TRBV27; CDR3: ASSLNGGRSEQY
length: 11; J: TRBJ1-5; V: TRBV7-3; CDR3: ASSRGQNQPQH
length: 12; J: TRBJ1-1; V: TRBV5-1; CDR3: ASSPGQGNTEAF
length: 16; J: TRBJ1-6; V: TRBV4-1; CDR3: ASSQVIFRRGYNSPLH
length: 11; J: TRBJ1-5; V: TRBV9; CDR3: ASSVADNQPQH
length: 13; J: TRBJ2-2; V: TRBV6-1; CDR3: ASSCTSGGTGELF
length: 16; J: TRBJ1-4; V: TRBV4-1; CDR3: ASSRAKGAGTTNEKLF
length: 11; J: TRBJ1-1; V: TRBV11-2; CDR3: ASSLDLSEEAF
length: 11; J: TRBJ1-6; V: TRBV28; CDR3: ASYRDIPSPLH
length: 13; J: TRBJ1-2; V: TRBV5-1; CDR3: ASSLGGQGMDGYT
length: 11; J: TRBJ2-2; V: TRBV5-1; CDR3: ASSQIAAGELF
length: 11; J: TRBJ1-2; V: TRBV5-1; CDR3: ASSLAVDYGYT
length: 11; J: TRBJ2-7; V: TRBV24-1; CDR3: ATQQGGTYEQY
length: 12; J: TRBJ2-1; V: TRBV7-3; CDR3: ASSLMDRGHEQF
length: 13; J: TRBJ1-2; V: TRBV12-3/TRBV12-4; CDR3: ASSSSQGVRGGYT
length: 12; J: TRBJ2-1; V: TRBV6-1; CDR3: ASSSLRLASEQF
length: 13; J: TRBJ1-2; V: TRBV28; CDR3: ASSTTPDGNYGYT
length: 11; J: TRBJ1-5; V: TRBV2; CDR3: ASRAGPSQPQH
length: 14; J: TRBJ2-1; V: TRBV6-4; CDR3: ASSDPGTSSYNEQF
length: 13; J: TRBJ1-5; V: TRBV20-1; CDR3: SANFEGGRGQPQH
length: 14; J: TRBJ2-7; V: TRBV6-6; CDR3: ASSYSRTGGSYEQY
length: 10; J: TRBJ2-3; V: TRBV7-9; CDR3: ASGGEVNTQY
length: 11; J: TRBJ1-6; V: TRBV6-2/TRBV6-3; CDR3: ASGPGSNSPLH
length: 12; J: TRBJ2-7; V: TRBV4-2; CDR3: ASSQKGGSYEQY
length: 14; J: TRBJ2-7; V: TRBV24-1; CDR3: ATSVNWGRMPSEQY
length: 13; J: TRBJ2-3; V: TRBV14; CDR3: ASSASGSSVDTQY
length: 12; J: TRBJ1-3; V: TRBV28; CDR3: ASSLWGTGNTIY
length: 11; J: TRBJ2-7; V: TRBV5-5; CDR3: ASATGEKYEQY
length: 13; J: TRBJ2-7; V: TRBV11-2; CDR3: ASSQGAASSYEQY
length: 10; J: TRBJ1-2; V: TRBV28; CDR3: AAWDRLYGYT
length: 9; J: TRBJ2-5; V: TRBV19; CDR3: ASSKGKTQY
length: 11; J: TRBJ2-7; V: TRBV11-3; CDR3: ASSRGSNYEQY
length: 12; J: TRBJ1-2; V: TRBV5-1; CDR3: ASRGQGAFYGYT
length: 10; J: TRBJ1-2; V: TRBV7-8; CDR3: ASSLDLYGYT
length: 13; J: TRBJ2-7; V: TRBV20-1; CDR3: SARAPSGRAYEQY
length: 12; J: TRBJ2-2; V: TRBV6-2/TRBV6-3; CDR3: ASTGRPNTGELF
length: 12; J: TRBJ1-1; V: TRBV7-9; CDR3: ASSSRDRATEAF